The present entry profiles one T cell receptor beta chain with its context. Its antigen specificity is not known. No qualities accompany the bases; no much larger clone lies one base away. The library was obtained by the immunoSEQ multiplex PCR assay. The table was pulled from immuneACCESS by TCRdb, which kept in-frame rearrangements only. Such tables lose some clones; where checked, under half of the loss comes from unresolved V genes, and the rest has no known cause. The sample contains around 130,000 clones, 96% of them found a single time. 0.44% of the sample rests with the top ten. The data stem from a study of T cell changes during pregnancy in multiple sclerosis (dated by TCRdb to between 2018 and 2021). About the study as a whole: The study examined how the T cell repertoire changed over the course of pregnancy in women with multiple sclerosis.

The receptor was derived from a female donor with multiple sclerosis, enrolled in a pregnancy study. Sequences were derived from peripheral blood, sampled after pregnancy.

The encoded CDR3 is CSRLFQETQYF. The nucleotides read TGCAGTCGACTCTTCCAAGAGACCCAGTACTTC. The rearrangement combines TRBV20-1 with TRBJ2-5; the D gene assignment is ambiguous. Taken from cysteine to phenylalanine, the CDR3 has 11 residues. Only CDR3 DNA is held: 33 bases, read in frame from base 1. V drops 8 bases and J drops 1 base, leaving 8 bases in between. For CDR1 and CDR2, the germline V gene (reference sequence) lists DFQATT and SNEGSKA.